The present T cell receptor (beta chain) was sequenced within a study of blood T cell repertoires in COVID-19. Study-level information: Both acute and convalescent COVID-19 samples were obtained from the United States, Italy and Spain. The analysed material was cDNA or gDNA that came from T cells, B-cell-depleted T cells, or PBMCs.

Seattle cases were enrolled at active infection and followed longitudinally. Per the authors' pipeline: Reference gene primers were amplified, and this amplification served to estimate nucleated cell counts. Libraries were prepared by immunoSEQ multiplex PCR; TCRdb keeps only in-frame clonotypes and omits some of them. From that table come the V and J calls and clone size; the DNA was used to work out D and trimming. The sample consists of some 270,000 clones, around 90% of them appearing once. CDR3 length: 15 amino acids. V lost 0 bases and J lost 3, with 13 bases in between. Germline V CDR1 and CDR2: SGHDT, YYEEEE.

The chain joins TRBV5-6 to TRBJ2-7, with D possibly being TRBD2 (5 bases). Sequences were obtained from peripheral blood. The clonotype originates from a woman in her sixties or seventies with COVID-19, enrolled during active disease. In DNA form, the CDR3 reads TGTGCCAGCAGCTTGGAGACCGGGAATATCTACGAGCAGTACTTC. The encoded protein is CASSLETGNIYEQYF.